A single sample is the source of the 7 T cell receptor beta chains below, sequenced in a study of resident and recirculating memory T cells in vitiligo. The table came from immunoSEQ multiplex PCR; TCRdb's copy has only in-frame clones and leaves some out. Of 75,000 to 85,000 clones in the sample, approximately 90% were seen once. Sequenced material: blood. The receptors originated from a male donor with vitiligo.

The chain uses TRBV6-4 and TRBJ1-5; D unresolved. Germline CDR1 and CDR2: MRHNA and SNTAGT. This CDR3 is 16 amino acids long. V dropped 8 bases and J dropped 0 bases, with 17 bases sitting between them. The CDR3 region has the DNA TGTGCCAGCCCCACTATATCACTCTATAGCAATCAGCCCCAGCATTTT. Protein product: CASPTISLYSNQPQHF.

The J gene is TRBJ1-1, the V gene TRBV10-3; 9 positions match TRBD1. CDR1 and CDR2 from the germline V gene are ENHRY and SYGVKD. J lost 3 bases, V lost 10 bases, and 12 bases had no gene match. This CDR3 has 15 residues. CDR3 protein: CATLRLDRGYTEAFF. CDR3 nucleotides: TGTGCCACCCTCCGGCTGGACAGGGGATACACTGAAGCTTTCTTT.

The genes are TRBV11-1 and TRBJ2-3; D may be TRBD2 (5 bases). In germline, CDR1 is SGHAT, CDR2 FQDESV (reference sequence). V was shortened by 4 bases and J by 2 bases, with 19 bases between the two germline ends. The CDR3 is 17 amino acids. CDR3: CASSSPLGFGNTDTQYF. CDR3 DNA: TGTGCCAGCAGCTCACCACTAGGCTTCGGGAACACAGATACGCAGTATTTT. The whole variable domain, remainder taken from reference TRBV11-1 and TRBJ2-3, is EAEVAQSPRYKITEKSQAVAFWCDPISGHATLYWYRQILGQGPELLVQFQDESVVDDSQLPKDRFSAERLKGVDSTLKIQPAELGDSAMYLCASSSPLGFGNTDTQYFGPGTRLTVL.

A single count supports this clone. The DNA for the CDR3 is TGTGCCAGCAGCTTCCCCCCGAGCGCGGGCTACACCTTC. Translating gives CASSFPPSAGYTF. The chain has TRBV7-2 and TRBJ1-2, with D unresolved. V shed 3 bases and J shed 8 bases, with 13 bases lying between them. Germline V CDR1 and CDR2: SGHTA, FQGNSA. This CDR3 has 13 amino acids.

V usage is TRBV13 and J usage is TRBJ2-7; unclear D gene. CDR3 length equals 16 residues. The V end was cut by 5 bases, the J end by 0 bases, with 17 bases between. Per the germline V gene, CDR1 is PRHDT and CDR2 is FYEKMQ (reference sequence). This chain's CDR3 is CASSPNPFYSSYEQYF. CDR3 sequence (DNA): TGTGCCAGCAGCCCGAACCCCTTTTACAGCTCCTACGAGCAGTACTTC.

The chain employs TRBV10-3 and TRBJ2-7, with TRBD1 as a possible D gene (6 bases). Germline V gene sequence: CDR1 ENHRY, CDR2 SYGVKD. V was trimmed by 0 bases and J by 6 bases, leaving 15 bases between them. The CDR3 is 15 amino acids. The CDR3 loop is CAISESTLGAREQYF. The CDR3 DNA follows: TGTGCCATCAGTGAGTCGACTCTGGGGGCTCGCGAGCAGTACTTC.

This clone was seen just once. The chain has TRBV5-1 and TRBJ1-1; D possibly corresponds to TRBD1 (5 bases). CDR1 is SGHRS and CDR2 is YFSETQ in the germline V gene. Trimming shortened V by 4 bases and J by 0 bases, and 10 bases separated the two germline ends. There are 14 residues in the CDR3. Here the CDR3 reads CASSPQGVNTEAFF. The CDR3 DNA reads TGCGCCAGCAGCCCGCAGGGTGTGAACACTGAAGCTTTCTTT.